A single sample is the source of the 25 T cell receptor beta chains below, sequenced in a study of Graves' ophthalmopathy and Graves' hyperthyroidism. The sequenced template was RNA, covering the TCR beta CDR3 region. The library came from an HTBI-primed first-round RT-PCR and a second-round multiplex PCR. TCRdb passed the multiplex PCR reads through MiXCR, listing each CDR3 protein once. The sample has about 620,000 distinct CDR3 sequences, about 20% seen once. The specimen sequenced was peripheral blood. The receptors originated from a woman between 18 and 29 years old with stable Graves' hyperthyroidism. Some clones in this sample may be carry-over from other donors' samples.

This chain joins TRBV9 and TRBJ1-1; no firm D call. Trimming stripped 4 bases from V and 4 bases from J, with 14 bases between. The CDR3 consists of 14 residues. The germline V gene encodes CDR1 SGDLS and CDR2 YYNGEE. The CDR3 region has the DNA TGTGCCAGCAGCCTTCGCCCGAGCCTCACTGAAGCTTTCTTT. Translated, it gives CASSLRPSLTEAFF.

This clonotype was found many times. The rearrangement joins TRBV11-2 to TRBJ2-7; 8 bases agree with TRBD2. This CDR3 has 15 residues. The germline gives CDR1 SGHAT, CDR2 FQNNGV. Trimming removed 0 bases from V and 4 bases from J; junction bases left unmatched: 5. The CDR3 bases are TGTGCCAGCAGCTTAGATCAGCGGGAGCTATACGAGCAGTACTTC. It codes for CASSLDQRELYEQYF.

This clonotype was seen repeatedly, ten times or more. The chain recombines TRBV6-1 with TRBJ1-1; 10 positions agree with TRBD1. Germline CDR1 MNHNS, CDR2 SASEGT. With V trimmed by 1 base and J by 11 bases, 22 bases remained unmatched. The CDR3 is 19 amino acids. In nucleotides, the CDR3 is TGTGCCAGCAGTGAAGAAGGGACAGGGGTTGGAGTACGGCTCGATAGGGCTTTCTTT. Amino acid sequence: CASSEEGTGVGVRLDRAFF.

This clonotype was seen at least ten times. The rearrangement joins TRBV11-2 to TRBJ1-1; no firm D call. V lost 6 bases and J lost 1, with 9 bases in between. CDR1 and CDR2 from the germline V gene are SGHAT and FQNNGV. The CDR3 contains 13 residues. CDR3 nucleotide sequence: TGTGCCAGCAGGTCTCGGAAGAACACTGAAGCTTTCTTT. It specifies CASRSRKNTEAFF.

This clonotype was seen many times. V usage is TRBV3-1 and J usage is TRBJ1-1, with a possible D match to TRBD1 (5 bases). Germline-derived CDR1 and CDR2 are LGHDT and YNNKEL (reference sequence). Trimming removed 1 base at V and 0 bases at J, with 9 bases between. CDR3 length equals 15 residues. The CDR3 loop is CASSQGSGLNTEAFF. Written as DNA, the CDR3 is TGTGCCAGCAGCCAAGGATCGGGGCTGAACACTGAAGCTTTCTTT.

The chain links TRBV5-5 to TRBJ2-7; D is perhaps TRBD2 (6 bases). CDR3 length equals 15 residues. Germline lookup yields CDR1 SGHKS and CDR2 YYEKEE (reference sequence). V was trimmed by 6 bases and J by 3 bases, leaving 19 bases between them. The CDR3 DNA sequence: TGTGCCAGCAAATCCGAGGGGCGGGGTAGCTACGAGCAGTACTTC. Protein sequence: CASKSEGRGSYEQYF.

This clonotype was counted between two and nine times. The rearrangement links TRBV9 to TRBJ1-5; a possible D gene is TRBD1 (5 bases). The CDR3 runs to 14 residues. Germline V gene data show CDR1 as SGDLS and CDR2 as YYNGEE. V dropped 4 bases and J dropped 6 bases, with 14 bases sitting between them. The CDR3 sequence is CASSMGGAGQPQHF. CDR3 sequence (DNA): TGTGCCAGCAGCATGGGGGGTGCGGGTCAGCCCCAGCATTTT.

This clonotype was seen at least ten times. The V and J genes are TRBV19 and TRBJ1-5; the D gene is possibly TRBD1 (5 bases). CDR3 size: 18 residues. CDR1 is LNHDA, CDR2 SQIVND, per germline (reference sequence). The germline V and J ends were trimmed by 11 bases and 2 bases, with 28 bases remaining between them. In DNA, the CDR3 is TGTGCCTCAAAGGAGGGGCCAGGGCCGGTCTCTGGCAATCAGCCCCAGCATTTT. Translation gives CASKEGPGPVSGNQPQHF.

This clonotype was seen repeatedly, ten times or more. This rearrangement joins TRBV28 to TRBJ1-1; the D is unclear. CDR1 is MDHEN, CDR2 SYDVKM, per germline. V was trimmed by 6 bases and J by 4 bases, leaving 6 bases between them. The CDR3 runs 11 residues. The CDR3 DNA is TGTGCCAGCAGCACAATCACTGAAGCTTTCTTT. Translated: CASSTITEAFF. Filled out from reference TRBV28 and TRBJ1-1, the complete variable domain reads DVKVTQSSRYLVKRTGEKVFLECVQDMDHENMFWYRQDPGLGLRLIYFSYDVKMKEKGDIPEGYSVSREKKERFSLILESASTNQTSMYLCASSTITEAFFGQGTRLTVV.

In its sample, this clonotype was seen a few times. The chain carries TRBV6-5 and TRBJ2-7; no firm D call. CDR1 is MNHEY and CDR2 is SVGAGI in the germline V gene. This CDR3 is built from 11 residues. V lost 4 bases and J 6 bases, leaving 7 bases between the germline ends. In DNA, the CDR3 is TGTGCCAGCAGTTCCCGGTTCGAGCAGTACTTC. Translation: CASSSRFEQYF.

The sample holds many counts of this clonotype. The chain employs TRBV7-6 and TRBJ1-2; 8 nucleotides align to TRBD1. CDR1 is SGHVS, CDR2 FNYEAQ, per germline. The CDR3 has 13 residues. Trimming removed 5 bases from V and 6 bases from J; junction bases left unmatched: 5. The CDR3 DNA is TGTGCCAGCAGCGACACAGGGGGTAATGGCTACACCTTC. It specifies CASSDTGGNGYTF.

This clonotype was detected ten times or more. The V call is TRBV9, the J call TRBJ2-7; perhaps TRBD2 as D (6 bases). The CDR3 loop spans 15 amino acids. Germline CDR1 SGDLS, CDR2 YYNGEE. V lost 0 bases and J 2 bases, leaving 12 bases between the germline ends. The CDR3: CASSVAGEAAYEQYF. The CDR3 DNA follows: TGTGCCAGCAGCGTAGCGGGAGAGGCAGCCTACGAGCAGTACTTC.

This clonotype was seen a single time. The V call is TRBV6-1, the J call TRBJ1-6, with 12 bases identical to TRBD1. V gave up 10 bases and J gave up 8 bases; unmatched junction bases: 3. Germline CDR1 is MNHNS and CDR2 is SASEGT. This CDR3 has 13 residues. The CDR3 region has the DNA TGTGCCACCGGGACAGGGGGCGATTCACCCCTCCACTTT. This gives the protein CATGTGGDSPLHF.

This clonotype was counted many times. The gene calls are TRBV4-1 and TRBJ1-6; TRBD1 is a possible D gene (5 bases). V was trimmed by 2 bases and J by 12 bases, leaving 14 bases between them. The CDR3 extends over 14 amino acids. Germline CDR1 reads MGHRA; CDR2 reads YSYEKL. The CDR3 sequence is CASSQPPGTQPLHF. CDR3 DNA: TGCGCCAGCAGCCAACCTCCGGGGACCCAACCCCTCCACTTT.

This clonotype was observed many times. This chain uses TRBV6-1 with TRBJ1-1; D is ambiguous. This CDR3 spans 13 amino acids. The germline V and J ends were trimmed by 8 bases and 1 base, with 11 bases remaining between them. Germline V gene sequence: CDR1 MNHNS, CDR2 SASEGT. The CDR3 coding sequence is TGTGCCAGCGTGAGGGAGGCGAACACTGAAGCTTTCTTT. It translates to CASVREANTEAFF.

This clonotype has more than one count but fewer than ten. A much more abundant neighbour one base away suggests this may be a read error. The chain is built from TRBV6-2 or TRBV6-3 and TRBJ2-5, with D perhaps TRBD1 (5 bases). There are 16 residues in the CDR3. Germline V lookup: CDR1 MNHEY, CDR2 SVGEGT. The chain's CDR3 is CASSYGQGGLQETKYF. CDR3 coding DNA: TGTGCCAGCAGTTACGGGCAGGGCGGTTTGCAAGAGACCAAGTACTTC.

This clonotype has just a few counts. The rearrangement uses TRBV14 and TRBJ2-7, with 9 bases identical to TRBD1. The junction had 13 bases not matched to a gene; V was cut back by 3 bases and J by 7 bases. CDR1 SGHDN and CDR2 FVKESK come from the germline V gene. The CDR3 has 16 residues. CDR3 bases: TGTGCCAGCAGCCACCTTACAGGGGGCGCCGGGAGGGAGCAGTACTTC. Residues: CASSHLTGGAGREQYF.

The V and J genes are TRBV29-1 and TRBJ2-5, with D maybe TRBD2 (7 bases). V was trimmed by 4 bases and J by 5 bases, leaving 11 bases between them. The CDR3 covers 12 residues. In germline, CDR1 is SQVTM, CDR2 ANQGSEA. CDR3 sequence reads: CSVVGGDETQYF. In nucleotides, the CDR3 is TGCAGCGTTGTAGGGGGGGATGAGACCCAGTACTTC.

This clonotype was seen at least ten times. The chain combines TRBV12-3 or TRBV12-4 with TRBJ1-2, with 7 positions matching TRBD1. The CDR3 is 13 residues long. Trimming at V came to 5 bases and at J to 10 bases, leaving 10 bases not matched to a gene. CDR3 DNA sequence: TGTGCCAGCAGTCAACGACAGGGAACCGACTACACCTTC. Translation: CASSQRQGTDYTF.

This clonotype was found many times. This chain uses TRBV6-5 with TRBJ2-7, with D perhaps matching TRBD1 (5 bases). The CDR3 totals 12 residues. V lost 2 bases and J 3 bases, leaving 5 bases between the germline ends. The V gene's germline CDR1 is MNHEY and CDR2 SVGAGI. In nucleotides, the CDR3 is TGTGCCAGCAGTTACACAGGCTACGAGCAGTACTTC. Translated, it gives CASSYTGYEQYF.

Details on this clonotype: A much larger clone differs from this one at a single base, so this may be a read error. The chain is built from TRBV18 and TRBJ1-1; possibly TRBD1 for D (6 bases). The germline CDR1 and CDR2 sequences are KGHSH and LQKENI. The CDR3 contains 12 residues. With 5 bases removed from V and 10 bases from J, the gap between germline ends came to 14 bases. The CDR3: CASSGDTVSAFF. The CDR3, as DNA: TGTGCCAGCTCAGGGGACACGGTTTCAGCTTTCTTT.

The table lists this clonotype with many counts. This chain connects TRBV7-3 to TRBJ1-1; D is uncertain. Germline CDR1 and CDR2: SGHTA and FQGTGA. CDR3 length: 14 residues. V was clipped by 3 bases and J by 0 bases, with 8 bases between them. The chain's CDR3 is CASSFSGVNTEAFF. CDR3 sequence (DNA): TGTGCCAGCAGCTTTTCGGGTGTGAACACTGAAGCTTTCTTT.

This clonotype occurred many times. The CDR3 loop reads CASSPRFGNSGANVLTF. DNA for the CDR3: TGTGCCAGCAGTCCGAGGTTCGGGAACTCTGGGGCCAACGTCCTGACTTTC. V gene TRBV6-2 or TRBV6-3 combines with J gene TRBJ2-6, with D tentatively TRBD2 (5 bases). CDR3 length: 17 amino acids. V lost 5 bases to trimming and J lost 0 bases, with 14 bases between them. Per germline, CDR1 MNHEY and CDR2 SVGEGT.

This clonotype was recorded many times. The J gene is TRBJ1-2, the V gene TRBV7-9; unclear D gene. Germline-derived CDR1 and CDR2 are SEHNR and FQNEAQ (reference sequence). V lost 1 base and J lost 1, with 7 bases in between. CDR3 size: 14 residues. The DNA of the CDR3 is TGTGCCAGCAGCTTAGAAGGCGGTAACTATGGCTACACCTTC. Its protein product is CASSLEGGNYGYTF.

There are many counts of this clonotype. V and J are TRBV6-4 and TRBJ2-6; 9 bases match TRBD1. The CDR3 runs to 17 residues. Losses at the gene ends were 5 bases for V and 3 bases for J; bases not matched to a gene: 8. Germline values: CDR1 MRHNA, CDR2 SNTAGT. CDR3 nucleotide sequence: TGTGCCAGCAGTCGACAGGGGGACGTATTTGGGGCCAACGTCCTGACTTTC. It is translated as CASSRQGDVFGANVLTF.